Shown below are 19 T cell receptor beta chains from a single sample sequenced in a study of patients and donors after allogeneic stem cell transplantation. TCRdb re-analysed the RT-PCR reads in MiXCR, keeping a single row per CDR3 protein. This table holds about 960,000 distinct CDR3 sequences, 15% to 20% found once. What was sequenced was blood, either unsorted or a sorted T cell fraction (not recorded which). The receptors derive from a human donor who was either an allogeneic HSCT recipient or a stem cell or donor lymphocyte infusion donor (not recorded which). It is not recorded whose cells these are; they may come from a transplant donor.

This clonotype was detected only a few times. This sequence joins TRBV10-3 and TRBJ1-1, with a possible D match to TRBD1 (5 bases). The V end was cut by 6 bases, the J end by 0 bases, with 8 bases between. Germline CDR1 ENHRY, CDR2 SYGVKD. The CDR3 spans 13 residues. The DNA of the CDR3 is TGTGCCATCAGCACGGGGGTGAACACTGAAGCTTTCTTT. Encoded protein: CAISTGVNTEAFF.

This rearrangement joins TRBV12-3 or TRBV12-4 to TRBJ2-5; D is unresolved. The CDR3 is 13 residues long. V shed 1 base and J shed 6 bases, with 9 bases lying between them. This CDR3 is CASSLDKAQTQYF. The DNA of the CDR3 is TGTGCCAGCAGTTTAGACAAGGCACAGACCCAGTACTTC.

The rearrangement uses TRBV6-1 and TRBJ1-5; D unclear. This CDR3 region has 14 residues. Trimming stripped 7 bases from V and 4 bases from J, with 14 bases between. Per the germline V gene, CDR1 is MNHNS and CDR2 is SASEGT. DNA of the CDR3: TGTGCCAGCACCTTCTATGCTGCTAATCAGCCCCAGCATTTT. Protein: CASTFYAANQPQHF.

This clonotype was counted a few times. The chain couples TRBV29-1 to TRBJ1-2, with unresolved D. The CDR3 is 14 amino acids. Germline V gene sequence: CDR1 SQVTM, CDR2 ANQGSEA. V dropped 6 bases and J dropped 8 bases, with 22 bases sitting between them. CDR3 amino acids: CSVSPTIKKEGYTF. The DNA for the CDR3 is TGCAGCGTGTCCCCTACCATTAAAAAGGAAGGCTACACCTTC.

The genes are TRBV11-2 and TRBJ1-4, with 8 bases fitting TRBD1. The length of the CDR3 is 16 residues. After removal of 6 bases from V and 8 bases from J, the junction contained 14 bases not matched to a gene. CDR1 is SGHAT, CDR2 FQNNGV, per germline. CDR3 in DNA: TGTGCCAGCAGTTCCCTCAGACAGGGGATTGTGGAAAAACTGTTTTTT. Translation gives CASSSLRQGIVEKLFF.

J is TRBJ2-1 and V is TRBV11-3, with 9 bases matching TRBD2. The CDR3 spans 15 residues. Unmatched junction bases numbered 5, after V lost 4 bases and J lost 4 bases. Germline V gene sequence: CDR1 SGHNT, CDR2 YENEEA. For the CDR3, the DNA is TGTGCCAGCAGCTCCCGGACTAGCGAGTACAATGAGCAGTTCTTC. It codes for CASSSRTSEYNEQFF.

Comment on this clonotype: A read error may account for a junction end that differs from germline. The chain links TRBV7-9 to TRBJ2-5, with 8 bases fitting TRBD1. Germline CDR1 reads SEHNR; CDR2 reads FQNEAQ (reference sequence). This CDR3 comprises 16 residues. The CDR3 nucleotides are TGTGCCAGCAGCTTCGGACAGGGCCGAATGCGAGAGACCCAGAACTTC. Encoded protein: CASSFGQGRMRETQNF.

This chain uses TRBV7-2 with TRBJ1-3, with D possibly TRBD1 on 6 matching bases. CDR1 is SGHTA and CDR2 is FQGNSA in the germline V gene. The ends were cut back, 5 bases at V and 7 bases at J, with 12 bases in the middle. This CDR3 region has 13 residues. The CDR3 region is CASSLTGLNTIYF. In DNA, the CDR3 is TGTGCCAGCAGCCTAACAGGGCTGAACACCATATATTTT.

The chain carries TRBV10-3 and TRBJ1-2, with 10 bases lining up with TRBD1. J lost 8 bases, V lost 4 bases, and 4 bases had no gene match. This CDR3 has 13 residues. Per germline, CDR1 ENHRY and CDR2 SYGVKD. CDR3 sequence (DNA): TGTGCCATCAGTGGACAGGGGGCTCTCGGCTACACCTTC. It specifies CAISGQGALGYTF.

The V and J genes are TRBV5-1 and TRBJ2-3; D possibly uses TRBD1 or TRBD2 (5 bases each). This CDR3 comprises 14 residues. Germline V gene data show CDR1 as SGHRS and CDR2 as YFSETQ. With 5 bases removed from V and 2 bases from J, the gap between germline ends came to 12 bases. As DNA, the CDR3 is TGCGCCAGCAGTTCCGGGGCCCACACAGATACGCAGTATTTT. Translated, it gives CASSSGAHTDTQYF.

This clonotype was seen a handful of times. CDR3 sequence (DNA): TGCGCCAGCAGCTTGGAGTCAGGGAGTGGGGAAAAACTGTTTTTT. It is translated as CASSLESGSGEKLFF. The chain links TRBV5-1 to TRBJ1-4; TRBD1 is a possible D gene (5 bases). This CDR3 has 15 amino acids. Trimming removed 0 bases at V and 8 bases at J, with 14 bases between. Per the germline V gene, CDR1 is SGHRS and CDR2 is YFSETQ.

This rearrangement joins TRBV14 to TRBJ1-2; D uncertain. Between the trimmed V and J ends, which lost 1 base and 8 bases, there was a span of 11 bases. The length of the CDR3 is 13 residues. The germline gives CDR1 SGHDN, CDR2 FVKESK. The CDR3 nucleotides are TGTGCCAGCAGCCAAGGCGGGATAGGCGGCTACACCTTC. Its translation: CASSQGGIGGYTF.

The chain has TRBV11-2 and TRBJ2-5; D gene uncertain. The CDR3 totals 14 residues. V lost 2 bases and J lost 5, with 12 bases in between. Germline V gene data show CDR1 as SGHAT and CDR2 as FQNNGV. The CDR3 protein is CASSLLGKEETQYF. Written as DNA, the CDR3 is TGTGCCAGCAGCTTATTGGGGAAAGAGGAGACCCAGTACTTC.

This rearrangement joins TRBV10-3 to TRBJ1-5; D might be TRBD1 (6 bases). The CDR3 length is 15 residues. Germline V gene data show CDR1 as ENHRY and CDR2 as SYGVKD. V shed 2 bases and J shed 5 bases, with 13 bases lying between them. The CDR3 loop is CAISEAGAGHQPQHF. CDR3 nucleotides: TGTGCCATCAGTGAGGCAGGGGCAGGCCATCAGCCCCAGCATTTT.

A note on this clonotype: A read error is possible here, since a much larger clone lies one base away. The rearrangement uses TRBV6-1 and TRBJ1-5, with TRBD1 identical over 7 bases. The V gene end was trimmed by 6 bases and the J gene end by 0 bases; junction bases not matched to a gene: 2. Germline assignment: CDR1 MNHNS and CDR2 SASEGT. CDR3 length: 14 amino acids. The CDR3 here is CASRQGNSNQPQHF. In DNA, the CDR3 is TGTGCCAGCAGACAGGGGAATAGCAATCAGCCCCAGCATTTT.

This sequence joins TRBV5-6 and TRBJ1-2; D might be TRBD1 (5 bases). Trimming removed 4 bases from V and 0 bases from J, with 16 bases in between. The CDR3 is 16 amino acids. Germline V gene data show CDR1 as SGHDT and CDR2 as YYEEEE. The CDR3 region has the DNA TGTGCCAGCAGCCTCGGGACCGTCCGTACTAACTATGGCTACACCTTC. This codes for CASSLGTVRTNYGYTF.

This clonotype showed up many times. This chain links TRBV6-5 with TRBJ1-2; D gene uncertain. This CDR3 spans 15 amino acids. The germline CDR1 and CDR2 sequences are MNHEY and SVGAGI. Trimming took off 0 bases at V and 3 bases at J, with 11 bases between the two ends. CDR3 nucleotide sequence: TGTGCCAGCAGTTACTCGAGAGGAGGTGACTATGGCTACACCTTC. Amino acid sequence: CASSYSRGGDYGYTF.

This clonotype was seen only a few times. The gene calls are TRBV12-3 or TRBV12-4 and TRBJ1-5; D is ambiguous. V shed 5 bases and J shed 2 bases, with 19 bases lying between them. This CDR3 region has 17 residues. The CDR3 bases are TGTGCCAGCAGTATGCGGACCGGGAGGGTTGGCAATCAGCCCCAGCATTTT. Protein product: CASSMRTGRVGNQPQHF.

V and J are TRBV4-3 and TRBJ2-1; tentatively, D is TRBD1 (6 bases). The CDR3 consists of 16 residues. The V end lost 2 bases, the J end lost 9 bases, and 20 bases lay between the germline ends. The germline CDR1 and CDR2 sequences are LGHNA and YSLEER. The CDR3 here is CASSQIVRTALGEQFF. The CDR3 nucleotides read TGCGCCAGCAGCCAAATAGTTAGGACAGCCCTCGGTGAGCAGTTCTTC.